Each of the 4 T cell receptor beta chains below was sequenced from the same sample in a study of response to subunit inactivated influenza vaccine. TCRdb itself ran the RT-PCR reads through MiXCR, one entry per CDR3 protein. The table includes about half a million distinct CDR3 sequences, approximately 24% detected once. The input for sequencing was CD4+ T cells sorted from PBMCs, taken less than 6 days after vaccination. The source is a man aged 50-59 years who received an inactivated influenza vaccine.

This clonotype was seen more than once but under ten times. J is TRBJ2-5 and V is TRBV24-1; 10 positions agree with TRBD1. Looked up from germline, CDR1 is KGHDR and CDR2 is SFDVKD. This CDR3 comprises 15 residues. V was pared by 2 bases and J by 4 bases, with 3 bases of the junction left unmatched. CDR3: CATSDWDRGGETQYF. The CDR3, as DNA: TGTGCCACCAGTGATTGGGACAGGGGAGGAGAGACCCAGTACTTC.

This clonotype was found many times. The V call is TRBV4-1, the J call TRBJ2-7, with D perhaps matching TRBD1 or TRBD2 (5 bases each). Trimming removed 5 bases at V and 3 bases at J, with 11 bases between. Germline V lookup: CDR1 MGHRA, CDR2 YSYEKL. This CDR3 comprises 13 residues. In DNA form, the CDR3 reads TGCGCCAGCAGCTTCGGGGCCGACTACGAGCAGTACTTC. Its protein product is CASSFGADYEQYF.

The chain couples TRBV6-2 or TRBV6-3 to TRBJ2-7; no clear D. Trimming removed 9 bases at V and 0 bases at J, with 9 bases between. Germline assignment: CDR1 MNHEY and CDR2 SVGEGT. The CDR3 consists of 12 residues. CDR3: CASQEGSYEQYF. The CDR3 nucleotides read TGTGCCAGTCAGGAAGGCTCCTACGAGCAGTACTTC.

The chain has TRBV6-2 or TRBV6-3 and TRBJ2-1; 13 positions match TRBD2. Trimming took 2 bases from V and 4 from J; bases not matched to a gene: 5. The CDR3 contains 17 residues. Germline V gene sequence: CDR1 MNHEY, CDR2 SVGEGT. In nucleotides, the CDR3 is TGTGCCAGCAGTTACAGGACTAGCGGGGGCGCGTACAATGAGCAGTTCTTC. Residues: CASSYRTSGGAYNEQFF.